The 29 T cell receptor beta chains in this list originate from one sample, sequenced in a study of molecular identifiers for immune sequencing clone quantification. TCRdb ran MiXCR on the PCR reads and lists one entry per CDR3 protein. The sample lists fewer than 45,000 distinct CDR3 sequences; approximately 17% were seen once. Sequenced: naive CD8+ T cells from blood, with Jurkat cell RNA spiked in. Stated subset: FACS-sorted CD8+CD4-CCR7+CD45RA+ naive T cells. The receptors were gathered from a human donor in good health. Some libraries in this study had Jurkat cell RNA spiked in.

There are a few counts of this clonotype. This may be a read error: a much more frequent sequence differs by one nucleotide. J is TRBJ2-7 and V is TRBV11-2; D gene ambiguous. The CDR3 has 15 amino acids. The V gene's germline CDR1 is SGHAT and CDR2 FQNNGV. V shed 1 base and J shed 2 bases, with 12 bases lying between them. CDR3 sequence: CASSLGASSTYEQYF. Written as DNA, the CDR3 is TGTGCCAGCAGCTTAGGGGCCAGCAGCACCTACGAGCAGTACTTC.

Points on this clonotype: A clone one base away is much larger, so this may be a read error. The chain recombines TRBV15 with TRBJ2-5; D is undetermined. The V gene lost 0 bases and the J gene lost 1 base, with 12 bases spanning the gap. The CDR3 is 16 amino acids. CDR1 is LNHNV, CDR2 YYDKDF, per germline (reference sequence). Here the CDR3 DNA reads TGTGCCACCAGCAGAGAGCCCCACATGGGCCAAGAGACCCAGTACTTC. It encodes CATSREPHMGQETQYF.

For this clonotype: A read error may explain this, as a much larger clone is one base away. The CDR3 ends on some other residue instead of the conserved phenylalanine or tryptophan, so this is likely a read error. The chain joins TRBV27 to TRBJ2-1; D might be TRBD2 (6 bases). The V gene lost 3 bases and the J gene lost 12 bases, with 15 bases spanning the gap. The CDR3 covers 13 residues. Germline CDR1 MNHEY, CDR2 SMNVEV (reference sequence). The CDR3 nucleotides read TGTGCCAGCAGTTTGAGAAGGGTGGAGGGGCAGTTCTCC. It encodes CASSLRRVEGQFS.

This clonotype was counted a few times. The chain carries TRBV7-8 and TRBJ2-3; D gene uncertain. V was pared by 5 bases and J by 1 base, with 10 bases between. The CDR3 runs 14 residues. From germline, CDR1 is SGHVS and CDR2 FQNEAQ. The CDR3 sequence is CASSQDPGTDTQYF. In DNA, the CDR3 is TGTGCCAGCAGCCAGGACCCGGGCACAGATACGCAGTATTTT.

This clonotype was observed at least ten times. J is TRBJ1-5 and V is TRBV27; tentatively, D is TRBD1 (6 bases). CDR3 length: 14 residues. Germline V CDR1 and CDR2: MNHEY, SMNVEV (reference sequence). V was cut by 1 base and J by 6 bases, with 10 bases left in between. The CDR3 nucleotides read TGTGCCAGCAGTTTATTTGGGGGCGGTCAGCCCCAGCATTTT. Translated: CASSLFGGGQPQHF.

Concerning this clonotype: The junction departs from germline at one end; a sequencing error may be responsible. The chain recombines TRBV28 with TRBJ2-1, with D perhaps TRBD2 (7 bases). CDR3 length: 13 amino acids. CDR1 is MDHEN and CDR2 is SYDVKM in the germline V gene. CDR3 bases: TGTGCCAGCAATTTAGGGGGGGGCAATGAGCAGTTCTTC. The encoded protein is CASNLGGGNEQFF.

This clonotype was seen repeatedly, ten times or more. The chain carries TRBV7-9 and TRBJ2-1, with 7 bases aligning to TRBD2. CDR1 is SEHNR and CDR2 is FQNEAQ in the germline V gene (reference sequence). Losses at the gene ends were 8 bases for V and 13 bases for J; bases not matched to a gene: 5. This CDR3 has 10 amino acids. The CDR3 loop reads CASGGTTQFF. CDR3 bases: TGTGCCAGCGGTGGGACTACCCAGTTCTTC.

This clonotype has at least ten counts. This chain connects TRBV6-1 to TRBJ2-1; 7 bases agree with TRBD2. Germline values: CDR1 MNHNS, CDR2 SASEGT. Trimming removed 6 bases from V and 12 bases from J; junction bases left unmatched: 11. CDR3 size: 13 residues. This CDR3 is CASRGLAERGQFF. The CDR3 DNA follows: TGTGCCAGCAGAGGGCTAGCGGAGAGGGGGCAGTTCTTC.

This clonotype was observed a few times. V usage is TRBV28 and J usage is TRBJ2-7; possibly TRBD2 for D (5 bases). The V gene's germline CDR1 is MDHEN and CDR2 SYDVKM. V shed 5 bases and J shed 1 base, with 12 bases lying between them. The CDR3 length is 14 residues. Here the CDR3 reads CASSESGNSYEQYF. In nucleotides, the CDR3 is TGTGCCAGCAGTGAAAGCGGCAATTCCTACGAGCAGTACTTC.

The chain couples TRBV5-6 to TRBJ1-4; D gene uncertain. CDR3 length: 12 residues. Germline V lookup: CDR1 SGHDT, CDR2 YYEEEE. V was pared by 4 bases and J by 8 bases, with 9 bases between. The CDR3 region has the DNA TGTGCCAGCAGCAACGACTGGGAAAAACTGTTTTTT. Translated, it gives CASSNDWEKLFF.

As to this clonotype: One junction end disagrees with the germline gene, perhaps due to a read error. V usage is TRBV5-6 and J usage is TRBJ2-7, with 7 bases aligning to TRBD1. CDR1 is SGHDT and CDR2 is YYEEEE in the germline V gene. This CDR3 has 13 amino acids. The CDR3 is CANSFGTAYEQYF. CDR3 sequence (DNA): TGTGCCAACAGCTTCGGGACAGCCTACGAGCAGTACTTC. The full variable domain, in which reference TRBV5-6 and TRBJ2-7 provide the parts outside the CDR3, is DAGVTQSPTHLIKTRGQQVTLRCSPKSGHDTVSWYQQALGQGPQFIFQYYEEEERQRGNFPDRFSGHQFPNYSSELNVNALLLGDSALYLCANSFGTAYEQYFGPGTRLTVT.

The table lists this clonotype with many counts. CDR3 sequence reads: CASSLVYRGNTEAFF. The CDR3 DNA reads as TGTGCCAGCAGCTTAGTTTACAGGGGGAACACTGAAGCTTTCTTT. This chain links TRBV7-2 with TRBJ1-1; 7 positions agree with TRBD1. The ends lost 1 base at V and 1 base at J; junction bases unmatched: 3. Germline CDR1 reads SGHTA; CDR2 reads FQGNSA. The CDR3 loop spans 15 amino acids. Full variable domain (missing parts from reference TRBV7-2 and TRBJ1-1): GAGVSQSPSNKVTEKGKDVELRCDPISGHTALYWYRQSLGQGLEFLIYFQGNSAPDKSGLPSDRFSAERTGGSVSTLTIQRTQQEDSAVYLCASSLVYRGNTEAFFGQGTRLTVV.

This clonotype was counted a few times. The chain carries TRBV12-3 or TRBV12-4 and TRBJ2-5; 11 positions match TRBD1. V lost 6 bases and J lost 4; bases outside the gene matches: 4. The CDR3 covers 14 residues. CDR3 amino acids: CASRLGTGGETQYF. In nucleotides, the CDR3 is TGTGCCAGCAGACTAGGGACAGGGGGAGAGACCCAGTACTTC.

In its sample, this clonotype was seen a few times. The gene calls are TRBV19 and TRBJ2-3; 8 nucleotides line up with TRBD2. The CDR3 totals 15 residues. With V trimmed by 6 bases and J by 4 bases, 9 bases remained unmatched. In germline, CDR1 is LNHDA, CDR2 SQIVND (reference sequence). The CDR3: CASSQSGSYADTQYF. Here the CDR3 DNA reads TGTGCCAGTAGCCAGAGCGGGAGTTACGCAGATACGCAGTATTTT.

Many counts were recorded for this clonotype. The chain has TRBV7-9 and TRBJ2-1; 9 bases match TRBD1. J was trimmed by 4 bases and V by 5 bases; bases with no gene match: 9. Germline V gene lookup returns CDR1 SEHNR and CDR2 FQNEAQ (reference sequence). There are 16 residues in the CDR3. This chain's CDR3 is CASSGPGTGPYNEQFF. The CDR3 DNA is TGTGCCAGCAGCGGCCCTGGGACAGGGCCTTACAATGAGCAGTTCTTC.

The sample holds many counts of this clonotype. This chain joins TRBV6-2 or TRBV6-3 and TRBJ2-7, with 9 nucleotides matching TRBD1. Per the germline V gene, CDR1 is MNHEY and CDR2 is SVGEGT. The CDR3 loop spans 13 amino acids. V lost 2 bases, J lost 5 bases, and 1 base stayed unmatched. CDR3 residues: CASSYRDRDEQYF. CDR3 in DNA: TGTGCCAGCAGTTACCGGGACAGGGACGAGCAGTACTTC.

This clonotype showed up just a few times. The gene calls are TRBV6-2 or TRBV6-3 and TRBJ1-1; 8 nucleotides agree with TRBD1. The CDR3 is 15 residues long. Germline V lookup: CDR1 MNHEY, CDR2 SVGEGT. J was trimmed by 3 bases and V by 4 bases; bases with no gene match: 7. CDR3 region: CASSSGQVGHTEAFF. The CDR3 DNA sequence: TGTGCCAGCAGTTCGGGACAGGTTGGTCACACTGAAGCTTTCTTT.

This clonotype was seen repeatedly, ten times or more. The chain employs TRBV5-1 and TRBJ2-3; D possibly corresponds to TRBD2 (6 bases). V shed 0 bases and J shed 2 bases, with 16 bases lying between them. Germline lookup yields CDR1 SGHRS and CDR2 YFSETQ. This CDR3 has 17 residues. This CDR3 reads CASSLGVREPDTDTQYF. In DNA form, the CDR3 reads TGCGCCAGCAGCTTGGGAGTCCGGGAGCCAGACACAGATACGCAGTATTTT.

In this sample, this clonotype turned up many times. This rearrangement joins TRBV28 to TRBJ2-7; D might be TRBD1 (6 bases). The length of the CDR3 is 13 residues. Trimming removed 6 bases at V and 3 bases at J, with 12 bases between. Germline-derived CDR1 and CDR2 are MDHEN and SYDVKM. The CDR3 region has the DNA TGTGCCAGCAGACAAACAGGGTTCTACGAGCAGTACTTC. This codes for CASRQTGFYEQYF.

This clonotype was seen a few times. The rearrangement uses TRBV28 and TRBJ1-1; TRBD1 agrees at 7 bases. The ends lost 3 bases at V and 9 bases at J; junction bases unmatched: 13. The CDR3 is made up of 15 amino acids. CDR1 and CDR2 (germline): MDHEN, SYDVKM. CDR3 sequence: CASSFMTGLNPQAFF. CDR3 DNA sequence: TGTGCCAGCAGTTTTATGACAGGGCTAAATCCTCAAGCTTTCTTT.

In this sample, this clonotype turned up many times. The chain is built from TRBV4-2 and TRBJ2-1; D tentatively reads TRBD1 or TRBD2 (6 bases each). This CDR3 comprises 13 residues. CDR1 is LGHNA, CDR2 YNFKEQ, per germline. V was shortened by 0 bases and J by 10 bases, with 10 bases between the two germline ends. CDR3 amino acids: CASSQDLGGEQFF. The CDR3 region has the DNA TGTGCCAGCAGCCAAGATCTCGGGGGCGAGCAGTTCTTC.

The sample holds many counts of this clonotype. This chain uses TRBV29-1 with TRBJ2-1; 8 bases are shared with TRBD2. The CDR3 contains 15 residues. Germline CDR1 SQVTM, CDR2 ANQGSEA. Losses at the gene ends were 7 bases for V and 1 base for J; bases not matched to a gene: 9. The CDR3 sequence: CSAAGGSGSYNEQFF. CDR3 nucleotide sequence: TGCAGCGCTGCGGGGGGTAGCGGGTCCTACAATGAGCAGTTCTTC.

The table lists this clonotype with many counts. This chain joins TRBV28 and TRBJ2-7; 7 bases are a match to TRBD1. The CDR3 covers 14 residues. The V gene end was trimmed by 5 bases and the J gene end by 5 bases; junction bases not matched to a gene: 9. The germline V gene has CDR1 MDHEN and CDR2 SYDVKM. Here the CDR3 DNA reads TGTGCCAGCAGTCCTAGGACAGGACAGAACGAGCAGTACTTC. It encodes CASSPRTGQNEQYF. The full variable domain, in which reference TRBV28 and TRBJ2-7 provide the parts outside the CDR3, is DVKVTQSSRYLVKRTGEKVFLECVQDMDHENMFWYRQDPGLGLRLIYFSYDVKMKEKGDIPEGYSVSREKKERFSLILESASTNQTSMYLCASSPRTGQNEQYFGPGTRLTVT.

Ten or more counts support this clonotype. V is TRBV29-1 and J is TRBJ2-1, with 10 bases fitting TRBD2. The J segment lost 8 bases and the V segment lost 7 bases, leaving 11 bases of the junction unmatched. Per germline, CDR1 SQVTM and CDR2 ANQGSEA. The length of the CDR3 is 14 residues. The CDR3, as DNA: TGCAGCGCCGGCTTAGCGGGAGGTAGGGATGAGCAGTTCTTC. Its translation: CSAGLAGGRDEQFF.

This clonotype is labeled medium-sized. V is TRBV6-5 and J is TRBJ2-3, with D tentatively TRBD2 (7 bases). V was trimmed by 0 bases and J by 2 bases, leaving 15 bases between them. This CDR3 is built from 17 residues. Germline V gene sequence: CDR1 MNHEY, CDR2 SVGAGI. The CDR3 coding sequence is TGTGCCAGCAGTTACTCGACAGGACTAGGTTACACAGATACGCAGTATTTT. It specifies CASSYSTGLGYTDTQYF.

The chain combines TRBV7-8 with TRBJ2-4; unclear D gene. The V end was cut by 5 bases, the J end by 0 bases, with 14 bases between. CDR1 and CDR2 from the germline V gene are SGHVS and FQNEAQ. This CDR3 is 16 amino acids long. In DNA, the CDR3 is TGTGCCAGCAGCCCACCCGAGACCCTAGCCAAAAACATTCAGTACTTC. Translated, it gives CASSPPETLAKNIQYF.

This chain uses TRBV12-3 or TRBV12-4 with TRBJ1-2, with D uncertain. Trimming removed 7 bases from V and 9 bases from J, with 18 bases in between. The CDR3 has 13 residues. The CDR3, as DNA: TGTGCCAGCACCGACCTAGGACCGGGTAGCTACACCTTC. Translation: CASTDLGPGSYTF.

This clonotype was recorded many times. The chain uses TRBV7-8 and TRBJ2-7, with unresolved D. Germline V gives CDR1 SGHVS, CDR2 FQNEAQ. The CDR3 is made up of 13 amino acids. Trimming took 5 bases from V and 7 from J, leaving 15 bases between them. The CDR3 sequence is CASSQPEAREQYF. CDR3 DNA: TGTGCCAGCAGCCAGCCCGAGGCGCGGGAGCAGTACTTC.

This clonotype occurred many times. The genes are TRBV7-3 and TRBJ2-7; 13 positions agree with TRBD2. Germline V gene data show CDR1 as SGHTA and CDR2 as FQGTGA. The CDR3 loop spans 18 amino acids. V lost 6 bases, J lost 7 bases, and 18 bases stayed unmatched. CDR3 region: CASRHPGLAGLSPWEQYF. The CDR3 region has the DNA TGTGCCAGCAGACACCCGGGACTAGCGGGGTTGTCGCCTTGGGAGCAGTACTTC.